This T cell receptor (beta chain) was identified during a study of blood T cell repertoires in COVID-19. The overall study: The United States, Italy and Spain supplied acute and convalescent COVID-19 samples. Sample material is recorded as cDNA or gDNA derived from T cells, B-cell-depleted T cells, or PBMCs.

The CDR3 has 14 amino acids. CDR1 and CDR2 (germline): SGHDN, FVKESK. The V gene end was trimmed by 8 bases and the J gene end by 1 base; junction bases not matched to a gene: 8. Authors' analysis steps: The assay estimated nucleated cells by amplifying reference gene primers. Clones were sequenced by immunoSEQ multiplex PCR, and TCRdb holds only the in-frame ones, with some missing. V and J calls and clone size are those listed in that table; D and trimming were worked out from the DNA. This table holds fewer than 300,000 clones, approximately 87% found once. Patients in Seattle were enrolled during active infection, then followed longitudinally.

This TCR was sampled from a woman aged 25 to 39 with COVID-19, enrolled during active disease. The chain uses TRBV14 and TRBJ2-7; 7 bases map to TRBD2. The sample consisted of peripheral blood. CDR3 bases: TGTGCCAGCGGGCAGCGGGGTAGGTCCTACGAGCAGTACTTC. Amino acid sequence: CASGQRGRSYEQYF.